This T cell receptor beta chain was profiled in a study of beta chain features in type 1 diabetes. About the research overall: Patients did not differ from healthy donors in age, gender or cell yield.

General observations from the study: There were fewer insertions and more deletions at the VDJ junctions of type 1 diabetes patients. Type 1 diabetes patients had moderately but significantly shorter TCRB CDR3s in all four CD4+ subsets.

CD4+ naive, central memory, regulatory and stem cell-like memory subsets were isolated by sorting on CD45RO/CCR7/CD25/CD127/CD95/CD27. All of the isolated RNA was reverse transcribed, so expressed TCRB transcripts were sequenced. The repertoire was sequenced with immunoSEQ multiplex PCR; TCRdb's copy has only in-frame clones and lacks some. This table has about 160,000 clones, over 7.5% appearing once. This clone was detected only a few times. Its antigen remains unidentified. CDR1 and CDR2 from the germline V gene are KGHSH and LQKENI. V lost 1 base, J lost 5 bases, and 6 bases lay in between. The CDR3 extends over 13 amino acids.

The TCR was taken from a woman between 18 and 30 years old in good health. The chain uses TRBV18 and TRBJ1-5, with D hard to call. Sequencing input: central memory CD4+ T cells from blood. The CDR3 loop is CASSPLADQPQHF. CDR3 sequence (DNA): TGTGCCAGCTCACCACTAGCGGATCAGCCCCAGCATTTT.